These T cell receptor beta chains were read from a single sample in a study of shared clonotypes between healthy human individuals. The assay was immunoSEQ multiplex PCR, and TCRdb's table has in-frame clones only and misses some. The sample has under 1,100,000 clones; approximately 80% are singletons. The sequenced material came from memory CD4+ T cells from PBMCs. These receptors were taken from a man between 18 and 29 years old in good health. Some clones in this sample may be carry-over from other donors' samples. The conserved cysteine and the conserved F or W are not part of the CDR3 here. Each record gives: J gene, clone size, V gene, CDR3 protein. Not all rows give a size; the values are once, few, many and, for expanded clones, a class.

TRBJ2-4 - TRBV7-9 ASSLAGENIQY
TRBJ2-7 once TRBV28 ASSPTGLAESDEQY
TRBJ1-1 - TRBV5-4 ASSPPRGANAEAF
TRBJ2-1 - TRBV6-5 ASGTESSYNEQF
TRBJ1-4 - TRBV6-4 ASSRTGTLNEKLF
TRBJ1-1 - TRBV27 ATQGGIGVNTEAF
TRBJ2-5 - TRBV6-5 ASSWGQGQETQY
TRBJ2-2 - TRBV7-8 ASSLEGRNTGELF
TRBJ2-7 few TRBV7-9 ASSLQGEQY
TRBJ1-2 - TRBV5-1 ASSSNRDRVTGYT
TRBJ2-2 once TRBV14 ASSLTRNTGELF
TRBJ1-2 - TRBV10-3 AISADPNYGYT
TRBJ2-5 - TRBV6-5 ASSRQGSQETQY
TRBJ1-1 - TRBV6-1 ASSEARGLRTEAF
TRBJ2-7 once TRBV4-2 ASSQDLAGGSYEQY
TRBJ2-1 - TRBV18 ASSQTSDEQF
TRBJ2-5 once TRBV5-1 ASSLDGDEVQTQY
TRBJ2-1 - TRBV11-2 ASSLTSGSPREQF
TRBJ2-3 - TRBV7-3 ASSLSWQNTQY
TRBJ1-1 few TRBV7-8 ASGRGHTEAF
TRBJ2-1 - TRBV9 ASSVGVAGPPYNEQF
TRBJ2-7 - TRBV28 ASRPAGLQGEQY
TRBJ2-2 - TRBV5-6 ASSSQGRGNTGELF
TRBJ2-2 - TRBV28 ASSPPTANTGELF